The T cell receptor (beta chain) described here comes from a study of cytomegalovirus exposure and HLA in healthy donors. For the study at large: It was reported in a later analysis that the 100 to 150 validation repertoires used the same platform as the roughly 700 first-cohort repertoires. Study-wide results and limits: A few CMV-associated chains proved CMV antigen-specific in vitro. Using the classifier, cytomegalovirus status was reportedly diagnosed with high specificity and sensitivity.

Details on this clone: Its antigen remains unidentified.

Here immunoSEQ multiplex PCR was the method, and the copy in TCRdb shows in-frame clones only, minus some. The sample holds hundreds of thousands of clones, approximately 90% seen once. V was pared by 8 bases and J by 3 bases, with 14 bases between. The CDR3 loop spans 14 amino acids. Germline V CDR1 and CDR2: SGHKS, YYEKEE (reference sequence). The chain combines TRBV5-5 with TRBJ1-4; D unresolved. The sequence was obtained from a young woman in good health and CMV-seronegative. Sequencing used PBMCs. CDR3 nucleotides: TGTGCCAGAACCGGCGGCAGTCCTAATGAAAAACTGTTTTTT. It translates to CARTGGSPNEKLFF. The full variable domain, rest sourced from reference TRBV5-5 and TRBJ1-4, is DAGVTQSPTHLIKTRGQQVTLRCSPISGHKSVSWYQQVLGQGPQFIFQYYEKEERGRGNFPDRFSARQFPNYSSELNVNALLLGDSALYLCARTGGSPNEKLFFGSGTQLSVL.